The 9 T cell receptor beta chains presented below share a single source sample, sequenced in a study of T cells in Graves' hyperthyroidism and ophthalmopathy. The source material, RNA transcripts, was used to amplify TCR beta CDR3 regions. Researchers ran a first-round RT-PCR on the TCR CDR3 using the HTBI primer set. TCRdb ran MiXCR on the multiplex PCR reads and lists one entry per CDR3 protein. The sample gives a few hundred thousand distinct CDR3 sequences, 15% to 18% of which show up once; 13% to 15% is in the top ten. Material for sequencing was blood. Every receptor here comes from a woman aged 18-29 years with Graves' hyperthyroidism.

This clonotype has just a few counts. The chain couples TRBV12-3 or TRBV12-4 to TRBJ2-5; the match to TRBD2 covers 8 bases. The CDR3 runs to 15 residues. With V trimmed by 5 bases and J by 5 bases, 10 bases remained unmatched. CDR3 region: CASSRSGGPGETQYF. The DNA for the CDR3 is TGTGCCAGCAGTAGATCGGGAGGGCCGGGGGAGACCCAGTACTTC.

The V call is TRBV9, the J call TRBJ2-3, with 10 bases lining up with TRBD1. Germline CDR1 reads SGDLS; CDR2 reads YYNGEE. V dropped 3 bases and J dropped 4; count of bases not matched to a gene: 5. The CDR3 has 15 amino acids. This CDR3 is CASSAGTGDADTQYF. Here the CDR3 DNA reads TGTGCCAGCAGCGCCGGGACAGGGGACGCAGATACGCAGTATTTT.

This clonotype was seen repeatedly, ten times or more. The V gene is TRBV15, the J gene TRBJ2-3; D call uncertain. Trimming took off 0 bases at V and 4 bases at J, with 5 bases between the two ends. Germline V lookup: CDR1 LNHNV, CDR2 YYDKDF (reference sequence). The CDR3 is 13 amino acids. For the CDR3, the DNA is TGTGCCACCAGCAGAGATTTTTCAGATACGCAGTATTTT. It codes for CATSRDFSDTQYF.

This clonotype has just a few counts. The rearrangement uses TRBV10-1 and TRBJ2-1; D is unclear. The germline CDR1 and CDR2 sequences are WNHNN and SYGVQD (reference sequence). The CDR3 is 13 amino acids. V dropped 2 bases and J dropped 8 bases, with 10 bases sitting between them. Here the CDR3 DNA reads TGCGCCAGCAGTGAGATCCCGTGGGATGAGCAGTTCTTC. Its translation is CASSEIPWDEQFF.

This clonotype was seen ten or more times. This chain links TRBV6-2 or TRBV6-3 with TRBJ1-1; TRBD1 might be the D (5 bases). The CDR3 covers 14 residues. Trimming removed 2 bases at V and 5 bases at J, with 12 bases between. Per germline, CDR1 MNHEY and CDR2 SVGEGT. In DNA form, the CDR3 reads TGTGCCAGCAGTTACATGACAGCATCGACTGAAGCTTTCTTT. Its protein product is CASSYMTASTEAFF.

This clonotype was detected many times. The chain carries TRBV24-1 and TRBJ2-1, with TRBD2 matching over 9 bases. Germline V gene lookup returns CDR1 KGHDR and CDR2 SFDVKD. The CDR3 length is 19 residues. The junction had 20 bases not matched to a gene; V was cut back by 4 bases and J by 8 bases. The CDR3 loop reads CATSDRRRGPSGNRHEQFF. In nucleotides, the CDR3 is TGTGCCACCAGTGACCGACGACGAGGGCCTAGCGGGAATCGCCATGAGCAGTTCTTC.

In its sample, this clonotype was seen many times. CDR3 nucleotide sequence: TGTGCCAGCAGTTATTCCAGGGGGATAAGTGGCTACACCTTC. Protein sequence: CASSYSRGISGYTF. The chain recombines TRBV6-2 or TRBV6-3 with TRBJ1-2, with TRBD1 matching 7 bases. Germline-derived CDR1 and CDR2 are MNHEY and SVGEGT. Unmatched junction bases numbered 8, after V lost 3 bases and J lost 7 bases. The CDR3 totals 14 residues.

The V gene is TRBV28, the J gene TRBJ1-1, with D unclear. This CDR3 spans 12 amino acids. The V end was cut by 6 bases, the J end by 13 bases, with 18 bases between. Per germline, CDR1 MDHEN and CDR2 SYDVKM. CDR3 bases: TGTGCCAGCAGCGGAACATTGATGATGGGTTTCTTT. Translated: CASSGTLMMGFF.

V gene TRBV4-1 combines with J gene TRBJ2-2; D gene uncertain. Per the germline V gene, CDR1 is MGHRA and CDR2 is YSYEKL. The CDR3 runs to 14 residues. Deletions cut 1 base from V and 1 base from J, with 4 bases between. CDR3 protein: CASSQAGNTGELFF. CDR3 nucleotide sequence: TGCGCCAGCAGCCAAGCGGGGAACACCGGGGAGCTGTTTTTT.